One and the same sample provided the 8 T cell receptor beta chains below, sequenced in a study of T cells in localized non-small cell lung cancer. Clones were read by immunoSEQ multiplex PCR, and TCRdb kept only the in-frame ones, dropping some. The profile covers fewer than 3,000 clones, with approximately 22% appearing a single time and around a sixth taken by the ten largest. This material consisted of lung tumor tissue, taken before any cancer treatment. The receptors shown here come from a woman between 35 and 75 years old with stage I lung adenocarcinoma.

V is TRBV9 and J is TRBJ2-1; D is tentatively TRBD1 or TRBD2 (6 bases each). The CDR3 runs 16 residues. The V gene lost 2 bases and the J gene lost 7 bases, with 19 bases spanning the gap. CDR1 SGDLS and CDR2 YYNGEE come from the germline V gene. The CDR3 bases are TGTGCCAGCAGCGTTGGCCCGGAGGGGGGCCTGAATGAGCAGTTCTTC. Amino acid sequence: CASSVGPEGGLNEQFF.

This sequence joins TRBV9 and TRBJ2-3; 8 positions agree with TRBD2. Unmatched junction bases numbered 6, after V lost 3 bases and J lost 0 bases. CDR1 is SGDLS, CDR2 YYNGEE, per germline. The CDR3 runs to 16 residues. The CDR3 loop reads CASSATLAASTDTQYF. The CDR3 DNA sequence: TGTGCCAGCAGCGCCACACTAGCGGCGAGCACAGATACGCAGTATTTT.

In this sample, this clone turned up a few times. The J gene is TRBJ2-7, the V gene TRBV30; 11 bases fit TRBD2. Germline CDR1 and CDR2: GTSNPN and SVGIG (reference sequence). V dropped 4 bases and J dropped 3; count of bases not matched to a gene: 2. This CDR3 is 13 amino acids long. The CDR3 spells CAWTTSGGYEQYF. Here the CDR3 DNA reads TGTGCCTGGACAACTAGCGGGGGCTACGAGCAGTACTTC.

This clone is labeled medium-sized (0.01 to 0.1%). This chain joins TRBV9 and TRBJ1-1, with a tentative D call TRBD1 (6 bases). CDR1 and CDR2 from the germline V gene are SGDLS and YYNGEE. CDR3 length equals 15 residues. V was pared by 5 bases and J by 3 bases, with 17 bases between. DNA for the CDR3: TGTGCCAGCAGTGAAGCGCTTCACAGGGACACTGAAGCTTTCTTT. As protein: CASSEALHRDTEAFF.

This clone was seen a few times. The chain has TRBV30 and TRBJ2-1; D might be TRBD2 (5 bases). Germline V lookup: CDR1 GTSNPN, CDR2 SVGIG (reference sequence). Trimming cost V 1 base and J 5 bases, with 9 bases left between them. This CDR3 is 13 amino acids long. The CDR3 loop reads CAWSGNGDNEQFF. As DNA, the CDR3 is TGTGCCTGGAGTGGCAACGGGGACAATGAGCAGTTCTTC.

The CDR3 DNA reads TGTGCCCGACAGGAGATACCCCATGACTACGAGCAGTACTTC. This translates into CARQEIPHDYEQYF. The chain is built from TRBV6-8 and TRBJ2-7, with D possibly matching TRBD1 (6 bases). Germline-derived CDR1 and CDR2 are MNHGY and SAAAGT. The V end lost 11 bases, the J end lost 3 bases, and 20 bases lay between the germline ends. This CDR3 has 14 residues.

Concerning this clone: At one of its ends the junction is not consistent with the germline gene, which may arise from a read error. CDR3 residues: CASSIIRASKTGAFF. Written as DNA, the CDR3 is TGTGCCAGTAGTATTATTCGGGCCTCAAAGACTGGAGCTTTCTTT. This rearrangement joins TRBV19 to TRBJ1-1; no reliable D call. The CDR3 runs to 15 residues. Germline V gene lookup returns CDR1 LNHDA and CDR2 SQIVND (reference sequence).

This clone is deemed medium-sized. The genes are TRBV29-1 and TRBJ2-7; TRBD2 matches at 9 bases. CDR1 is SQVTM, CDR2 ANQGSEA, per germline. V gave up 4 bases and J gave up 0 bases; unmatched junction bases: 13. CDR3 length: 17 residues. CDR3 sequence reads: CSVAGVAGGPSSYEQYF. The CDR3 DNA follows: TGCAGCGTTGCCGGAGTGGCGGGGGGGCCTAGCTCCTACGAGCAGTACTTC.